The sample holds a few counts of the clone carrying this T cell receptor beta chain. The CDR3 length is 19 residues. The data were taken from a study of early T cells in non-severe SARS-CoV-2 infection. The library protocol tagged individual cDNA molecules with unique molecular identifiers. Each CDR3 protein gets one entry after TCRdb re-called the 5' RACE reads with MiXCR. The repertoire consists of 81,000 or so distinct CDR3 sequences, with approximately 12% occurring once and the leading ten covering 3.4%. J is TRBJ1-2 and V is TRBV12-2. TRBV12-2 is given as a pseudogene. The TCR originated in an adult who was a healthcare worker with PCR-confirmed SARS-CoV-2 infection or an uninfected control (not recorded which). The sequenced sample was whole blood. CDR3 nucleotide sequence: TGTGCAAGTCGCTTATTCGGGATAGGGAGGGACGCGATAGGATGGGGCTACACCTTC. Protein product: CASRLFGIGRDAIGWGYTF.